A single sample gave rise to the 30 T cell receptor beta chains below, sequenced in a study of blood T cell repertoires in COVID-19 (dated by TCRdb to the early 2020s). The library relied on the immunoSEQ multiplex PCR assay. TCRdb's version of the immuneACCESS table is confined to in-frame rearrangements and falls short of the full clone set. An unresolved V gene accounts for under half of the shortfall where checked; the remainder is of unknown origin. The sample contains some 400,000 clones, about 90% of them found a single time. More than 9% of the sample is in the top ten clones. Sequenced input: peripheral blood. These TCRs come from a woman aged 25 to 39 with COVID-19, enrolled during active disease.

J is TRBJ2-7 and V is TRBV30, with 9 nucleotides matching TRBD1. The germline CDR1 and CDR2 sequences are GTSNPN and SVGIG (reference sequence). V trimming: 4 bases; J trimming: 6 bases; junction bases outside the gene matches: 7. The CDR3 loop spans 13 amino acids. As DNA, the CDR3 is TGTGCCTGGACTAGGGACAGGGTTTTCGAGCAGTACTTC. It yields the protein CAWTRDRVFEQYF.

Only one count was recorded for this clone. The CDR3 nucleotides are TGTGCCAGCAGCTTGGTGTGGAAAGGAGATGGCTACACCTTC. This translates into CASSLVWKGDGYTF. The chain combines TRBV5-5 with TRBJ1-2; D gene unclear. CDR1 and CDR2 from the germline V gene are SGHKS and YYEKEE (reference sequence). Trimming left V 0 bases short and J 6 bases short, with 12 bases between. The CDR3 has 14 amino acids.

The rearrangement uses TRBV27 and TRBJ2-7; the match to TRBD2 covers 9 bases. This CDR3 comprises 15 residues. Germline CDR1 is MNHEY and CDR2 is SMNVEV (reference sequence). The V gene end was trimmed by 2 bases and the J gene end by 10 bases; junction bases not matched to a gene: 12. The CDR3 spells CASSLDGSGGLDQYF. DNA of the CDR3: TGTGCCAGCAGTTTAGATGGTAGCGGGGGACTCGATCAGTACTTC.

The genes are TRBV28 and TRBJ2-7, with TRBD2 identical over 7 bases. Trimming took 6 bases from V and 6 from J; bases not matched to a gene: 11. The CDR3 extends over 14 amino acids. The V gene's germline CDR1 is MDHEN and CDR2 SYDVKM. Here the CDR3 reads CASSRIQLAPEQYF. The CDR3 nucleotides read TGTGCCAGCAGCCGGATCCAACTAGCGCCCGAGCAGTACTTC.

The chain is built from TRBV21-1 and TRBJ1-4. TRBV21-1 is a recognized pseudogene. This CDR3 contains 14 residues. The CDR3 bases are TGTGCCAGCAGCGGAGGGGTGGGTAATGAAAAACTGTTTTTT. It yields the protein CASSGGVGNEKLFF.

The chain recombines TRBV6-1 with TRBJ1-2; perhaps TRBD1 as D (5 bases). V was cut by 2 bases and J by 5 bases, with 15 bases left in between. The germline gives CDR1 MNHNS, CDR2 SASEGT. This CDR3 contains 15 residues. DNA of the CDR3: TGTGCCAGCAGTGAAATCATAATGGCAGGGTATGGCTACACCTTC. It codes for CASSEIIMAGYGYTF.

In the case of this clone: An end of the junction differs from the germline gene, which may be a read error. V and J are TRBV18 and TRBJ2-7; 10 nucleotides agree with TRBD1. This CDR3 spans 15 amino acids. Germline CDR1 is KGHSH and CDR2 is LQKENI. CDR3 sequence (DNA): TGTGCCAGCTCACCAGGGACAGGGGTCTCCAACGAGCAGTACTTC. Encoded protein: CASSPGTGVSNEQYF.

This clone turned up a few times. V is TRBV4-1 and J is TRBJ2-3, with 7 bases aligning to TRBD2. Germline V gene lookup returns CDR1 MGHRA and CDR2 YSYEKL. J was trimmed by 0 bases and V by 1 base; bases with no gene match: 1. The CDR3 extends over 15 amino acids. CDR3: CASSQGLASTDTQYF. The CDR3 nucleotides are TGCGCCAGCAGCCAAGGACTAGCTAGCACAGATACGCAGTATTTT.

V and J are TRBV5-4 and TRBJ1-4; D remains unclear. The CDR3 runs 14 residues. V gave up 1 base and J gave up 1 base, with 5 bases separating them. Germline lookup yields CDR1 SGHNT and CDR2 YYREEE (reference sequence). CDR3 sequence: CASSLRGTNEKLFF. For the CDR3, the DNA is TGTGCCAGCAGCTTGAGAGGAACTAATGAAAAACTGTTTTTT.

This chain connects TRBV18 to TRBJ1-1; possible D gene TRBD1, 6 bases. Germline V gene lookup returns CDR1 KGHSH and CDR2 LQKENI. The CDR3 extends over 13 amino acids. Trimming took off 4 bases at V and 3 bases at J, with 9 bases between the two ends. The CDR3 loop reads CASSLNRDTEAFF. CDR3 nucleotides: TGTGCCAGCTCACTTAACAGGGACACTGAAGCTTTCTTT.

This chain links TRBV28 with TRBJ1-5, with TRBD1 as a possible D gene (5 bases). The V and J ends lost 5 bases and 9 bases respectively, with 14 bases between them. The CDR3 length is 13 residues. Germline-derived CDR1 and CDR2 are MDHEN and SYDVKM. The CDR3 here is CASSGTLGGPQHF. CDR3 nucleotide sequence: TGTGCCAGCAGTGGAACCTTGGGGGGGCCCCAGCATTTT.

The CDR3 sequence is CAIDQTDSGANVLTF. CDR3 DNA sequence: TGCGCCATCGACCAGACTGATTCTGGGGCCAACGTCCTGACTTTC. The chain couples TRBV10-2 to TRBJ2-6; no clear D gene. The CDR3 runs 15 residues. Between the trimmed V and J ends, which lost 10 bases and 1 base, there was a span of 14 bases. CDR1 and CDR2 (germline): WSHSY, SAAADI.

This chain uses TRBV2 with TRBJ1-2; TRBD1 aligns across 10 bases. The CDR3 contains 14 residues. Germline loops: CDR1 SNHLY, CDR2 FYNNEI. V shed 5 bases and J 6 bases; nucleotides not matched to a gene: 6. The DNA of the CDR3 is TGTGCCAGCAGTCCGGGACAGGGGAGCCATGGCTACACCTTC. Its translation is CASSPGQGSHGYTF.

V gene TRBV7-9 combines with J gene TRBJ2-2; D may be TRBD2 (5 bases). V was clipped by 7 bases and J by 5 bases, with 17 bases between them. This CDR3 has 15 amino acids. Germline V CDR1 and CDR2: SEHNR, FQNEAQ (reference sequence). CDR3 DNA sequence: TGTGCCAGCACTCCTGAGGGCGCGCGGACCGGGGAGCTGTTTTTT. It yields the protein CASTPEGARTGELFF. Based on the CDR3 plus reference TRBV7-9 and TRBJ2-2, the full variable domain is DTGVSQNPRHKITKRGQNVTFRCDPISEHNRLYWYRQTLGQGPEFLTYFQNEAQLEKSRLLSDRFSAERPKGSFSTLEIQRTEQGDSAMYLCASTPEGARTGELFFGEGSRLTVL.

V gene TRBV18 combines with J gene TRBJ1-5; a possible D gene is TRBD1 (5 bases). The CDR3 covers 13 residues. The V gene lost 3 bases and the J gene lost 2 bases, with 5 bases spanning the gap. Per germline, CDR1 KGHSH and CDR2 LQKENI. CDR3 residues: CASSPTGNQPQHF. CDR3 DNA sequence: TGTGCCAGCTCACCGACAGGCAATCAGCCCCAGCATTTT.

This chain uses TRBV4-3 with TRBJ2-1, with TRBD1 matching over 7 bases. J was trimmed by 8 bases and V by 0 bases; bases with no gene match: 10. Per germline, CDR1 LGHNA and CDR2 YSLEER. The CDR3 length is 16 residues. In nucleotides, the CDR3 is TGCGCCAGCAGCCAAGATCCGCCAGGGGGATATGATGAGCAGTTCTTC. Residues: CASSQDPPGGYDEQFF.

This clone was found a few times. The chain has TRBV6-6 and TRBJ1-5, with D possibly matching TRBD1 (6 bases). The germline gives CDR1 MNHNY, CDR2 SVGAGI (reference sequence). The CDR3 is made up of 15 amino acids. V was cut by 2 bases and J by 3 bases, with 11 bases left in between. The CDR3 reads CASSYQQGFNQPQHF. CDR3 coding DNA: TGTGCCAGCAGTTACCAACAGGGTTTCAATCAGCCCCAGCATTTT.

This chain uses TRBV3-1 (or the pseudogene TRBV3-2) with TRBJ1-1, with D unresolved. The CDR3 runs 13 residues. Germline CDR1 reads LGHDT; CDR2 reads YNNKEL (reference sequence). Trimming took off 4 bases at V and 6 bases at J, with 12 bases between the two ends. DNA for the CDR3: TGTGCCAGCAGCCCCGCGGGTGGGCCTGAAGCTTTCTTT. Protein product: CASSPAGGPEAFF.

This chain links TRBV18 with TRBJ2-2; TRBD2 matches at 7 bases. Trimming took 3 bases from V and 4 from J; bases not matched to a gene: 2. Per the germline V gene, CDR1 is KGHSH and CDR2 is LQKENI. CDR3 length: 14 residues. The CDR3: CASSPSGATGELFF. The CDR3 region has the DNA TGTGCCAGCTCACCCAGCGGGGCCACCGGGGAGCTGTTTTTT.

This clone was picked up one time. The sample holds other DNA sequences that translate to the same CDR3. The chain couples TRBV6-5 to TRBJ1-6; TRBD1 agrees at 7 bases. This CDR3 has 15 amino acids. V was pared by 6 bases and J by 3 bases, with 5 bases of the junction left unmatched. In germline, CDR1 is MNHEY, CDR2 SVGAGI. CDR3 residues: CASSSSGGYNSPLHF. The CDR3, as DNA: TGTGCCAGCAGCTCCTCAGGGGGCTATAATTCACCCCTCCACTTT.

In the case of this clone: Distinct nucleotide sequences in the sample also encode this CDR3. V is TRBV20-1 and J is TRBJ2-7; D gene ambiguous. Trimming cost V 2 bases and J 4 bases, with 6 bases left between them. The CDR3 has 11 residues. The germline V gene has CDR1 DFQATT and CDR2 SNEGSKA (reference sequence). The chain's CDR3 is CSARPGYEQYF. CDR3 DNA: TGCAGTGCTAGACCCGGGTACGAGCAGTACTTC.

On this clone: The junction departs from the called germline gene at one end, perhaps through a read error. The V call is TRBV7-7, the J call TRBJ2-1, with no clear D. The CDR3 runs to 14 residues. Germline CDR1 and CDR2: SSHAT and FNYEAQ (reference sequence). CDR3 coding DNA: TGTGCTAGCAGTCCCACAAGCTCCTACAATGAGCAGTTCTTC. It encodes CASSPTSSYNEQFF.

A few counts support this clone. This chain connects TRBV30 to TRBJ2-3; D is uncertain. This CDR3 spans 14 amino acids. Germline lookup yields CDR1 GTSNPN and CDR2 SVGIG (reference sequence). Deletions cut 2 bases from V and 3 bases from J, with 12 bases between. The CDR3 sequence: CAWSPSIFTDTQYF. CDR3 sequence (DNA): TGTGCCTGGAGTCCCTCTATTTTTACAGATACGCAGTATTTT.

The V call is TRBV7-9, the J call TRBJ2-1; 10 nucleotides line up with TRBD2. The V segment lost 3 bases and the J segment 8 bases; nucleotides outside the gene matches: 13. The CDR3 loop spans 17 amino acids. Germline CDR1 SEHNR, CDR2 FQNEAQ (reference sequence). CDR3 sequence reads: CASSFWASGSGWHEQFF. The CDR3 DNA reads TGTGCCAGCAGCTTTTGGGCTAGCGGGAGCGGGTGGCATGAGCAGTTCTTC. Supplemented by reference TRBV7-9 and TRBJ2-1, the full variable domain reads DTGVSQNPRHKITKRGQNVTFRCDPISEHNRLYWYRQTLGQGPEFLTYFQNEAQLEKSRLLSDRFSAERPKGSFSTLEIQRTEQGDSAMYLCASSFWASGSGWHEQFFGPGTRLTVL.

The table lists this clone with a few counts. The V call is TRBV25-1, the J call TRBJ2-3; 7 nucleotides match TRBD2. Looked up from germline, CDR1 is MGHDK and CDR2 is SYGVNS. There are 16 residues in the CDR3. V was clipped by 2 bases and J by 3 bases; unmatched bases: 8. The CDR3 loop is CASSEGSSGITDTQYF. The DNA of the CDR3 is TGTGCCAGCAGTGAAGGGTCGAGCGGGATAACAGATACGCAGTATTTT.

The sample holds one count of this clone. V usage is TRBV2 and J usage is TRBJ2-1; 8 bases are shared with TRBD1. V was clipped by 6 bases and J by 4 bases; unmatched bases: 14. This CDR3 spans 17 amino acids. Germline V gives CDR1 SNHLY, CDR2 FYNNEI. The CDR3 region is CASRSPPQGASYNEQFF. The CDR3 DNA follows: TGTGCCAGCAGATCCCCCCCTCAGGGGGCATCGTACAATGAGCAGTTCTTC.

This sequence joins TRBV6-5 and TRBJ1-6; TRBD1 is a possible D gene (6 bases). CDR1 is MNHEY and CDR2 is SVGAGI in the germline V gene. V lost 2 bases and J 10 bases, leaving 18 bases between the germline ends. The CDR3 has 16 residues. CDR3 residues: CASSYPRQGTLSPLHF. In DNA form, the CDR3 reads TGTGCCAGCAGTTACCCACGGCAGGGGACGTTGTCACCCCTCCACTTT.

This sequence joins TRBV29-1 and TRBJ2-2; no firm D call. This CDR3 spans 13 amino acids. Between the trimmed V and J ends, which lost 7 bases and 1 base, there was a span of 10 bases. Germline CDR1 reads SQVTM; CDR2 reads ANQGSEA. This CDR3 is CSAQTVNTGELFF. In DNA, the CDR3 is TGCAGCGCTCAGACTGTGAACACCGGGGAGCTGTTTTTT.

Remarks on this clone: Other DNA sequences in the same sample also yield this CDR3. This chain connects TRBV6-5 to TRBJ1-1, with 10 bases aligning to TRBD1. From germline, CDR1 is MNHEY and CDR2 SVGAGI. The CDR3 runs 13 residues. V dropped 6 bases and J dropped 5; count of bases not matched to a gene: 3. The CDR3 sequence is CASRGQGGTEAFF. In nucleotides, the CDR3 is TGTGCCAGCAGAGGACAGGGGGGTACTGAAGCTTTCTTT.

The sample holds one count of this clone. V usage is TRBV10-3 and J usage is TRBJ1-2; D gene unclear. The CDR3 extends over 12 amino acids. Trimming removed 4 bases from V and 4 bases from J, with 7 bases in between. The germline V gene has CDR1 ENHRY and CDR2 SYGVKD. DNA for the CDR3: TGTGCCATCAGTGGACGGAGCTATGGCTACACCTTC. It encodes CAISGRSYGYTF.